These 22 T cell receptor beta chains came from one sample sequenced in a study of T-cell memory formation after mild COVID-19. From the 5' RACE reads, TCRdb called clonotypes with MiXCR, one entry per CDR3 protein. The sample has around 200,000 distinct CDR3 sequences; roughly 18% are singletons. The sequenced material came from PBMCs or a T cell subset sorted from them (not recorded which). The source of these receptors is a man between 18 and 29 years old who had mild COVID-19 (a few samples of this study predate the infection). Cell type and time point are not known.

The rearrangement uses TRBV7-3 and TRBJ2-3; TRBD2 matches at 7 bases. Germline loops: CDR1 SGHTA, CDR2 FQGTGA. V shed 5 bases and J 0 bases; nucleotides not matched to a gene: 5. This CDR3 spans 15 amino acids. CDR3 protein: CASSGNSGSTDTQYF. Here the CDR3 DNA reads TGTGCCAGCAGCGGAAATAGCGGGAGCACAGATACGCAGTATTTT.

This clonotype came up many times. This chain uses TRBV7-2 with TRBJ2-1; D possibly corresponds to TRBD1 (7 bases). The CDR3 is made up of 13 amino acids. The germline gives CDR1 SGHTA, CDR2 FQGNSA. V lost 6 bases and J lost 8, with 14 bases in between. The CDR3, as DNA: TGTGCCAGCAGATCAGGGGGGAAGGATGAGCAGTTCTTC. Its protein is CASRSGGKDEQFF.

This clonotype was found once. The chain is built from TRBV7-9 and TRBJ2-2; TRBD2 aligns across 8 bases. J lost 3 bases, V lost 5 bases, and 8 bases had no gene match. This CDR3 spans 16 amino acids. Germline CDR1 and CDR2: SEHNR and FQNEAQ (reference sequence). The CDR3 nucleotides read TGTGCCAGCAGCCGACTGGGTAGCGGGGACACCGGGGAGCTGTTTTTT. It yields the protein CASSRLGSGDTGELFF.

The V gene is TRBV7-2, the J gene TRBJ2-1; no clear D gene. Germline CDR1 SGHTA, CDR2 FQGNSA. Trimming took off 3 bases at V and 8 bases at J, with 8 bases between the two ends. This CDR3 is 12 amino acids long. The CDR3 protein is CASSLTGYEQFF. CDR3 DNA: TGTGCCAGCAGCTTGACGGGCTATGAGCAGTTCTTC.

CDR3 in amino acids: CASSFHRGGLRTQYF. In DNA, the CDR3 is TGTGCCAGCAGCTTCCACCGTGGGGGATTAAGAACCCAGTACTTC. V usage is TRBV13 and J usage is TRBJ2-5, with D possibly called TRBD1 or TRBD2 (5 bases each). Germline V gives CDR1 PRHDT, CDR2 FYEKMQ (reference sequence). The V end was cut by 3 bases, the J end by 8 bases, with 19 bases between. This CDR3 contains 15 residues.

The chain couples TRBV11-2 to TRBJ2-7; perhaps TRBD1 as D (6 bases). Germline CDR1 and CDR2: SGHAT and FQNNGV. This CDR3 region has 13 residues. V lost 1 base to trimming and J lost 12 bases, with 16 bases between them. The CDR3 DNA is TGTGCCAGCAGCTTAGGTAGAGGGGGAGCTGTGTACTTC. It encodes CASSLGRGGAVYF.

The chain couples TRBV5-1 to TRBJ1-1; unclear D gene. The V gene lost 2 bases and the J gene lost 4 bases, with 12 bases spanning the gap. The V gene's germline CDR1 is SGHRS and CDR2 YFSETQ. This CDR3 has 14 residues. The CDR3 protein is CASSFAEWATEAFF. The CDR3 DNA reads TGCGCCAGCAGCTTCGCGGAGTGGGCCACTGAAGCTTTCTTT.

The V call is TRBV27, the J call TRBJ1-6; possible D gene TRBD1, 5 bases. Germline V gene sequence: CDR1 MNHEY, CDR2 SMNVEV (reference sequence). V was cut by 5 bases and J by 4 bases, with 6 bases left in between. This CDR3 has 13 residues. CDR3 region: CASSKGYNSPLHF. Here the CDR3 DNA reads TGTGCCAGCAGTAAGGGGTATAATTCACCCCTCCACTTT.

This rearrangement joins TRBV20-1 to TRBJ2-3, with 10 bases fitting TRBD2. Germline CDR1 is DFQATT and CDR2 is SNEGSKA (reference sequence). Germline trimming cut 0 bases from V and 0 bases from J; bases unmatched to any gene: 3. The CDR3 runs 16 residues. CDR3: CSAREAGGASTDTQYF. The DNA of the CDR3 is TGCAGTGCTAGAGAAGCGGGGGGGGCTAGCACAGATACGCAGTATTTT.

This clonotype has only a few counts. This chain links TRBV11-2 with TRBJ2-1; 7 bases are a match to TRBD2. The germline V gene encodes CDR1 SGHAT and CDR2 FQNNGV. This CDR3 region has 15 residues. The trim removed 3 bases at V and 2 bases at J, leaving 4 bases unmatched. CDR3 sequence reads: CASSLAGTTYNEQFF. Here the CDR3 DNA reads TGTGCCAGCAGCTTGGCCGGGACTACCTACAATGAGCAGTTCTTC.

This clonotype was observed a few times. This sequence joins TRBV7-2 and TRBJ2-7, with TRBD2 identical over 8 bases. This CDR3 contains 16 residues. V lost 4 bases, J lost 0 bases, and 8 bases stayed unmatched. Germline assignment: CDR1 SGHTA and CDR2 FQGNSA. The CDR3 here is CASSSISGVPSYEQYF. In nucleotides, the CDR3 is TGTGCCAGCAGCTCCATTAGCGGGGTTCCCTCCTACGAGCAGTACTTC.

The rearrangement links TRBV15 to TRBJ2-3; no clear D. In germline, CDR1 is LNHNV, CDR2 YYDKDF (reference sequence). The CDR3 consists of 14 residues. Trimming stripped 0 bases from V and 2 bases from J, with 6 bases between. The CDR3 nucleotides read TGTGCCACCAGCAGAGACAGAACCACAGATACGCAGTATTTT. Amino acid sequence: CATSRDRTTDTQYF.

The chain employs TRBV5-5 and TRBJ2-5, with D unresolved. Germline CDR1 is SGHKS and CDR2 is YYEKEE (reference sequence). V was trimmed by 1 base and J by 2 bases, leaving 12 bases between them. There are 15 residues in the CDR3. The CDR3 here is CASSLNSGRQETQYF. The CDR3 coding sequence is TGTGCCAGCAGCTTGAATTCTGGGCGACAAGAGACCCAGTACTTC.

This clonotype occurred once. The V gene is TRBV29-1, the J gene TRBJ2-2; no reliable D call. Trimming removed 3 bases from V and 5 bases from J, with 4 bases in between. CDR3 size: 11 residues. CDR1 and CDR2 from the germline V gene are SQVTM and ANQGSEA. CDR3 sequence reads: CSVDRTGELFF. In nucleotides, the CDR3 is TGCAGCGTTGACCGGACCGGGGAGCTGTTTTTT.

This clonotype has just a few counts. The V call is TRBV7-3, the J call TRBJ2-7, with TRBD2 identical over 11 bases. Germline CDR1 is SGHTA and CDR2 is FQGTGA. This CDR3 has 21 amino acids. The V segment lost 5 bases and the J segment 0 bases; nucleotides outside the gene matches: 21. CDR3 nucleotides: TGTGCCAGCAGCGTTCAGTGCCTAACTAGCGGGGGACCCCTTTGCTCCTACGAGCAGTACGTC. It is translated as CASSVQCLTSGGPLCSYEQYV.

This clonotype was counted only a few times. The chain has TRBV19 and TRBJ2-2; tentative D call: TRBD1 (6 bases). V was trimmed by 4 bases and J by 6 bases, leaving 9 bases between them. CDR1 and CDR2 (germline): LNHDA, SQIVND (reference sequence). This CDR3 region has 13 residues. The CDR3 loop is CASSRNRAGELFF. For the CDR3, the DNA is TGTGCCAGTAGTAGAAACAGGGCCGGGGAGCTGTTTTTT.

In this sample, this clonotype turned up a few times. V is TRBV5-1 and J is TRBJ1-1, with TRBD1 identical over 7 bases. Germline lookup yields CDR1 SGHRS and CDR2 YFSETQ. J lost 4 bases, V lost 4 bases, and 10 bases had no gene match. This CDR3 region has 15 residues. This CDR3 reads CASSRDRARGTEAFF. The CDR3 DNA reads TGCGCCAGCAGCAGAGACAGGGCCCGGGGCACTGAAGCTTTCTTT.

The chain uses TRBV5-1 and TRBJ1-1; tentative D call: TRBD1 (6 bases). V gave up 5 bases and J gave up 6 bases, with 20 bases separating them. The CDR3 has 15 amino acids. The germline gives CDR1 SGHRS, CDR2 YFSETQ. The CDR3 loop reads CASRQEAGAVAEAFF. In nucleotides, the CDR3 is TGCGCCAGCAGACAAGAGGCGGGGGCGGTCGCTGAAGCTTTCTTT. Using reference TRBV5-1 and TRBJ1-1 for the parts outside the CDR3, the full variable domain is KAGVTQTPRYLIKTRGQQVTLSCSPISGHRSVSWYQQTPGQGLQFLFEYFSETQRNKGNFPGRFSGRQFSNSRSEMNVSTLELGDSALYLCASRQEAGAVAEAFFGQGTRLTVV.

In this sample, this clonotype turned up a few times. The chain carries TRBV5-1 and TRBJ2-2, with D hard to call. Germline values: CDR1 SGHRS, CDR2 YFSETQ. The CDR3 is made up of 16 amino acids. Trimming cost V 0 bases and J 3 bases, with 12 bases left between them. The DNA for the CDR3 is TGCGCCAGCAGCTTGGGTTCGATAGCAGACACCGGGGAGCTGTTTTTT. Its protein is CASSLGSIADTGELFF.

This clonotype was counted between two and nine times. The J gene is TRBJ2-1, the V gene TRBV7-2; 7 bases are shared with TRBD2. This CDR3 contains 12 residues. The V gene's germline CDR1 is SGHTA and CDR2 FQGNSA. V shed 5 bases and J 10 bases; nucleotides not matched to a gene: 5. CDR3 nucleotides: TGTGCCAGCAGCCGCTCGACTAGCGAGCAGTTCTTC. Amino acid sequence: CASSRSTSEQFF.

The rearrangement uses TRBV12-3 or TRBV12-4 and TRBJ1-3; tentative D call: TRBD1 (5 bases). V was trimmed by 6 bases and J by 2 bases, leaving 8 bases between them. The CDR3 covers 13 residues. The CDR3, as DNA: TGTGCCAGCAGGGGGACTGCTGGAAACACCATATATTTT. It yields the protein CASRGTAGNTIYF.

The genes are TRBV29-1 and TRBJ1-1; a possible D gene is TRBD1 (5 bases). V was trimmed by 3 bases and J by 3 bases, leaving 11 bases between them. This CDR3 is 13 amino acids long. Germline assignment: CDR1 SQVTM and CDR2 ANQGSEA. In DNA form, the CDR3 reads TGCAGCGTTGAGGTAGGGGTGGACACTGAAGCTTTCTTT. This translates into CSVEVGVDTEAFF.